Following are 29 T cell receptor beta chains from one sample sequenced in a study of blood T cell repertoires in COVID-19. Here immunoSEQ multiplex PCR was the method, and the copy in TCRdb shows in-frame clones only, minus some. The sample lists roughly 220,000 clones, 80% occurring once. The sequenced sample was peripheral blood. Every receptor here comes from a woman between 70 and 85 years old with acute or convalescent COVID-19.

The CDR3 is CASSERGRGTGELFF. In nucleotides, the CDR3 is TGTGCCAGCAGTGAAAGGGGGCGAGGCACCGGGGAGCTGTTTTTT. J is TRBJ2-2 and V is TRBV2, with 7 nucleotides matching TRBD1. The CDR3 runs 15 residues. Per germline, CDR1 SNHLY and CDR2 FYNNEI. Losses at the gene ends were 2 bases for V and 4 bases for J; bases not matched to a gene: 4.

V gene TRBV5-1 combines with J gene TRBJ1-2; 8 nucleotides align to TRBD1. CDR1 is SGHRS, CDR2 YFSETQ, per germline. J gave up 5 bases and V 0 bases, and 3 bases lay outside the gene matches. The CDR3 totals 14 residues. CDR3 coding DNA: TGCGCCAGCAGCTTGGGGGGACAGGCATATGGCTACACCTTC. It yields the protein CASSLGGQAYGYTF. The full variable domain, completed using reference TRBV5-1 and TRBJ1-2, is KAGVTQTPRYLIKTRGQQVTLSCSPISGHRSVSWYQQTPGQGLQFLFEYFSETQRNKGNFPGRFSGRQFSNSRSEMNVSTLELGDSALYLCASSLGGQAYGYTFGSGTRLTVV.

The chain is built from TRBV2 and TRBJ1-1; possibly TRBD1 for D (5 bases). This CDR3 comprises 13 residues. Germline V gene sequence: CDR1 SNHLY, CDR2 FYNNEI. The V gene lost 6 bases and the J gene lost 4 bases, with 12 bases spanning the gap. The DNA of the CDR3 is TGTGCCAGCAGCGATGACAGTAGCACTGAAGCTTTCTTT. This codes for CASSDDSSTEAFF.

The rearrangement links TRBV5-1 to TRBJ1-4, with D tentatively TRBD1 (5 bases). Germline-derived CDR1 and CDR2 are SGHRS and YFSETQ. This CDR3 comprises 18 residues. V was cut by 1 base and J by 0 bases, with 16 bases left in between. The CDR3 region is CASSLWGSDLATNEKLFF. In nucleotides, the CDR3 is TGCGCCAGCAGCTTGTGGGGCAGCGACCTTGCAACTAATGAAAAACTGTTTTTT.

The chain links TRBV7-8 to TRBJ1-2, with a possible D match to TRBD1 (6 bases). This CDR3 has 14 amino acids. Trimming shortened V by 3 bases and J by 5 bases, and 13 bases separated the two germline ends. The germline V gene encodes CDR1 SGHVS and CDR2 FQNEAQ. The CDR3 protein is CASSFGQLDYGYTF. The CDR3 coding sequence is TGTGCCAGCAGCTTCGGACAGCTTGATTATGGCTACACCTTC.

The chain has TRBV7-2 and TRBJ2-5; 7 bases fit TRBD1. V lost 9 bases to trimming and J lost 1 base; unmatched junction nucleotides: 2. CDR3 size: 12 residues. The germline V gene has CDR1 SGHTA and CDR2 FQGNSA. The CDR3 protein is CASRDSQETQYF. CDR3 nucleotides: TGTGCCAGTCGGGACAGCCAAGAGACCCAGTACTTC. The full variable domain, completed using reference TRBV7-2 and TRBJ2-5, is GAGVSQSPSNKVTEKGKDVELRCDPISGHTALYWYRQSLGQGLEFLIYFQGNSAPDKSGLPSDRFSAERTGGSVSTLTIQRTQQEDSAVYLCASRDSQETQYFGPGTRLLVL.

This chain connects TRBV6-5 to TRBJ2-7; maybe TRBD2 (5 bases). Germline assignment: CDR1 MNHEY and CDR2 SVGAGI. V gave up 0 bases and J gave up 4 bases, with 16 bases separating them. The CDR3 runs to 16 residues. The CDR3 loop reads CASSYSRVRSTYEQYF. The CDR3 nucleotides read TGTGCCAGCAGTTACTCGAGGGTCCGCTCGACATACGAGCAGTACTTC.

This clone was detected only a few times. The rearrangement joins TRBV7-9 to TRBJ2-2; 7 bases agree with TRBD1. The CDR3 length is 17 residues. CDR1 and CDR2 from the germline V gene are SEHNR and FQNEAQ (reference sequence). The ends lost 5 bases at V and 2 bases at J; junction bases unmatched: 11. The CDR3 reads CASSHPDRESNTGELFF. DNA for the CDR3: TGTGCCAGCAGCCACCCCGACAGGGAAAGTAACACCGGGGAGCTGTTTTTT.

This sequence joins TRBV18 and TRBJ2-2; possible D gene TRBD1, 5 bases. The ends were cut back, 3 bases at V and 1 base at J, with 6 bases in the middle. Germline values: CDR1 KGHSH, CDR2 LQKENI. The CDR3 length is 14 residues. The CDR3 DNA reads as TGTGCCAGCTCACCGACAGTGAACACCGGGGAGCTGTTTTTT. Its protein product is CASSPTVNTGELFF.

V is TRBV11-3 and J is TRBJ2-1; TRBD2 might be the D (6 bases). The ends were cut back, 5 bases at V and 4 bases at J, with 15 bases in the middle. Germline V gene lookup returns CDR1 SGHNT and CDR2 YENEEA. This CDR3 is built from 15 residues. In DNA, the CDR3 is TGTGCCAGCAGCCCTCGGGCGGGATTGTACAATGAGCAGTTCTTC. It translates to CASSPRAGLYNEQFF.

The chain's CDR3 is CASSPVGAPPNEQFF. CDR3 DNA sequence: TGTGCCAGCAGCCCCGTGGGGGCGCCACCGAATGAGCAGTTCTTC. V usage is TRBV9 and J usage is TRBJ2-1, with D possibly TRBD1 on 6 matching bases. The germline CDR1 and CDR2 sequences are SGDLS and YYNGEE. Trimming took off 4 bases at V and 7 bases at J, with 18 bases between the two ends. The CDR3 runs to 15 residues.

This clone was detected once. The chain carries TRBV25-1 and TRBJ1-1; D remains ambiguous. The germline V gene has CDR1 MGHDK and CDR2 SYGVNS. V lost 2 bases, J lost 2 bases, and 9 bases lay in between. CDR3 length: 14 amino acids. CDR3 coding DNA: TGTGCCAGCAGTGAAGCAGGATTTAACACTGAAGCTTTCTTT. Protein product: CASSEAGFNTEAFF.

The chain links TRBV27 to TRBJ2-1; 12 bases align to TRBD2. The V gene's germline CDR1 is MNHEY and CDR2 SMNVEV (reference sequence). The CDR3 sequence is 15 residues long. Losses at the gene ends were 5 bases for V and 8 bases for J; bases not matched to a gene: 7. CDR3 nucleotides: TGTGCCAGCAGTATGACTAGCGGGAGTTGGGATGAGCAGTTCTTC. Translated: CASSMTSGSWDEQFF.

The rearrangement joins TRBV11-2 to TRBJ2-1; 11 bases align to TRBD1. The ends lost 7 bases at V and 3 bases at J; junction bases unmatched: 5. The germline gives CDR1 SGHAT, CDR2 FQNNGV. CDR3 length: 15 amino acids. The CDR3 protein is CASTLGTGGYNEQFF. The CDR3 DNA sequence: TGTGCCAGCACCCTAGGGACAGGGGGCTACAATGAGCAGTTCTTC. Together with reference TRBV11-2 and TRBJ2-1, the CDR3 gives the full variable domain: EAGVAQSPRYKIIEKRQSVAFWCNPISGHATLYWYQQILGQGPKLLIQFQNNGVVDDSQLPKDRFSAERLKGVDSTLKIQPAKLEDSAVYLCASTLGTGGYNEQFFGPGTRLTVL.

This chain joins TRBV7-2 and TRBJ2-1; 15 bases match TRBD2. The CDR3 contains 16 residues. Germline V lookup: CDR1 SGHTA, CDR2 FQGNSA. J gave up 8 bases and V 5 bases, and 7 bases lay outside the gene matches. DNA for the CDR3: TGTGCCAGCAGCCGGCGGACTAGCGGGAGGGCTTATGAGCAGTTCTTC. Translated: CASSRRTSGRAYEQFF.

This chain joins TRBV2 and TRBJ1-6; 9 bases are shared with TRBD1. Germline values: CDR1 SNHLY, CDR2 FYNNEI. The V and J ends lost 10 bases and 10 bases, in that order; junction bases with no gene match: 11. CDR3 length: 14 residues. In DNA, the CDR3 is TGTGCCACCACCGGGGGGACAGGGAGATCACCCCTCCACTTT. Encoded protein: CATTGGTGRSPLHF.

The table lists this clone with a few counts. The chain links TRBV19 to TRBJ2-1; TRBD1 aligns across 7 bases. CDR1 is LNHDA and CDR2 is SQIVND in the germline V gene (reference sequence). The V segment lost 7 bases and the J segment 3 bases; nucleotides outside the gene matches: 9. The CDR3 spans 15 residues. CDR3 DNA sequence: TGTGCCAGTACCTCCGGGACAGCGCTCTACAATGAGCAGTTCTTC. Amino acids: CASTSGTALYNEQFF.

Notes on this clone: Because the CDR3's place on the DNA is in doubt, the DNA is left out and the CDR3 is given as listed by TCRdb. The chain has TRBV24-1 and TRBJ2-1; no DNA check was done on the table's D call, TRBD2. The CDR3 extends over 17 residues, inclusive of both ends. Germline values: CDR1 KGHDR, CDR2 SFDVKD. Here the CDR3 reads CATSVPTLAGGSNEQFF.

The genes are TRBV20-1 and TRBJ2-1; TRBD1 is a possible D gene (6 bases). Trimming took 5 bases from V and 7 from J, leaving 9 bases between them. There are 11 residues in the CDR3. Germline V lookup: CDR1 DFQATT, CDR2 SNEGSKA (reference sequence). CDR3 nucleotides: TGCAGTGCTTCCCAGGGGAATGAGCAGTTCTTC. Protein sequence: CSASQGNEQFF.

The chain uses TRBV5-5 and TRBJ2-7, with D possibly matching TRBD1 (5 bases). This CDR3 comprises 13 residues. Germline V gene sequence: CDR1 SGHKS, CDR2 YYEKEE (reference sequence). V lost 4 bases, J lost 6 bases, and 14 bases lay in between. The CDR3 spells CASSTDKKREQYF. For the CDR3, the DNA is TGTGCCAGCAGCACGGACAAGAAACGCGAGCAGTACTTC.

The chain carries TRBV5-4 and TRBJ2-2; 7 bases are shared with TRBD2. The CDR3 spans 16 residues. The germline V gene has CDR1 SGHNT and CDR2 YYREEE (reference sequence). V trimming: 0 bases; J trimming: 3 bases; junction bases outside the gene matches: 5. The CDR3 region has the DNA TGTGCCAGCAGCTTGGAACCTAGCGGTCACACCGGGGAGCTGTTTTTT. Protein product: CASSLEPSGHTGELFF.

This clone was seen just once. The chain combines TRBV23-1 with TRBJ1-2, with D possibly matching TRBD1 (6 bases). TRBV23-1 is marked as an open reading frame, function uncertain. V was shortened by 6 bases and J by 3 bases, with 8 bases between the two germline ends. This CDR3 has 12 amino acids. The CDR3 sequence is CASRRQDYGYTF. CDR3 DNA: TGCGCCAGCAGAAGACAGGACTATGGCTACACCTTC.

V and J are TRBV11-2 and TRBJ2-1, with 11 bases lining up with TRBD2. The V gene's germline CDR1 is SGHAT and CDR2 FQNNGV. Trimming at V came to 5 bases and at J to 0 bases, leaving 12 bases not matched to a gene. This CDR3 spans 19 amino acids. CDR3 residues: CASSRKGGLADPSYNEQFF. DNA of the CDR3: TGTGCCAGCAGCCGAAAGGGGGGACTAGCGGACCCCTCCTACAATGAGCAGTTCTTC.

The chain couples TRBV19 to TRBJ1-4, with TRBD1 as a possible D gene (6 bases). Trimming shortened V by 7 bases and J by 4 bases, and 16 bases separated the two germline ends. The CDR3 is 15 residues long. Germline CDR1 LNHDA, CDR2 SQIVND (reference sequence). The CDR3 sequence: CASNTLDSDNEKLFF. DNA for the CDR3: TGTGCCAGTAACACCCTGGACAGCGATAATGAAAAACTGTTTTTT.

The chain is built from TRBV10-3 and TRBJ2-2; 7 bases are a match to TRBD1. V trimming: 0 bases; J trimming: 6 bases; junction bases outside the gene matches: 1. The CDR3 length is 14 residues. Looked up from germline, CDR1 is ENHRY and CDR2 is SYGVKD. This CDR3 is CAISESQGAGELFF. DNA for the CDR3: TGTGCCATCAGTGAGTCTCAGGGGGCCGGGGAGCTGTTTTTT.

This clone showed up just a few times. The chain is built from TRBV6-5 and TRBJ2-3, with D unresolved. The V end lost 0 bases, the J end lost 1 base, and 8 bases lay between the germline ends. The CDR3 consists of 15 residues. Germline lookup yields CDR1 MNHEY and CDR2 SVGAGI. The CDR3 DNA is TGTGCCAGCAGTTACTCGACTTGGGGCACAGATACGCAGTATTTT. It yields the protein CASSYSTWGTDTQYF.

This CDR3 reads CASSIGGTYDQPQHF. The CDR3 region has the DNA TGTGCCAGTAGTATAGGAGGAACATATGATCAGCCCCAGCATTTT. The chain links TRBV19 to TRBJ1-5; D gene unclear. Trimming took off 1 base at V and 5 bases at J, with 12 bases between the two ends. This CDR3 comprises 15 residues. The germline CDR1 and CDR2 sequences are LNHDA and SQIVND (reference sequence).

The rearrangement joins TRBV30 to TRBJ2-5; 9 positions agree with TRBD1. J gave up 1 base and V 2 bases, and 5 bases lay outside the gene matches. This CDR3 spans 15 amino acids. Germline CDR1 and CDR2: GTSNPN and SVGIG (reference sequence). CDR3 sequence (DNA): TGTGCCTGGAGTACGGGACAGGGCTTCCAAGAGACCCAGTACTTC. Its translation is CAWSTGQGFQETQYF.

This chain links TRBV2 with TRBJ1-1, with D hard to call. The germline CDR1 and CDR2 sequences are SNHLY and FYNNEI. The CDR3 is made up of 13 amino acids. Trimming stripped 6 bases from V and 1 base from J, with 9 bases between. The CDR3 sequence: CASRTEGNTEAFF. The CDR3 DNA sequence: TGTGCCAGCAGAACGGAGGGGAACACTGAAGCTTTCTTT. The full variable domain, completed using reference TRBV2 and TRBJ1-1, is EPEVTQTPSHQVTQMGQEVILRCVPISNHLYFYWYRQILGQKVEFLVSFYNNEISEKSEIFDDQFSVERPDGSNFTLKIRSTKLEDSAMYFCASRTEGNTEAFFGQGTRLTVV.